What follows is one T cell receptor beta chain and its context. Here immunoSEQ multiplex PCR was the method, and the copy in TCRdb shows in-frame clones only, minus some. The sample comprises 950,000 to 1,200,000 clones, 60% to 80% of which are singletons, and roughly 0.9% rests with the top ten. The data belong to a study of shared clonotypes between healthy human individuals. All donors were healthy HIV-negative adults lacking recent acute infections or vaccinations. This CDR3 contains 16 residues. Germline CDR1 is SQVTM and CDR2 is ANQGSEA. Sequencing used memory CD4+ T cells from PBMCs. The subset here: CD45RA-negative fraction. This receptor was taken from a man aged 18-30 years in good health. Some clones in this sample may be carry-over from other donors' samples. The rearrangement joins TRBV29-1 to TRBJ2-5; possibly TRBD1 for D (5 bases). TRBJ2-7 explains the end of the DNA better; the J call may be wrong. DNA for the CDR3: TGCAGCGTTGAAGCCCCAGGGCGACACCGGCGTGACGAGCAGTACTTC. Its translation: CSVEAPGRHRRDEQYF.